The source of this T cell receptor (beta chain) is a study of T cells in Graves' hyperthyroidism and ophthalmopathy. The study, taken as a whole, reports: Ophthalmopathy was predicted by the model a median of around 5.9 months ahead of onset.

This clonotype has at least ten counts. Its antigen is unidentified. Uncontrolled infection, other autoimmune disease, pregnancy or lactation led to exclusion. Template material for amplifying TCR beta CDR3 regions consisted of RNA transcripts. When the TCR CDR3 underwent first-round RT-PCR, the HTBI primer set was used. TCRdb re-called the multiplex PCR reads through MiXCR, storing one row per CDR3 protein. The data show under 450,000 distinct CDR3 sequences, 15% to 19% seen once. V gave up 2 bases and J gave up 6 bases, with 16 bases separating them. The CDR3 runs 16 residues. From germline, CDR1 is SGHVS and CDR2 FQNEAQ.

The TCR sequence derives from a woman aged 18-29 years with Graves' hyperthyroidism. Material: blood. The chain recombines TRBV7-8 with TRBJ2-2; D gene uncertain. This CDR3 is CASSLLRWSVAGELFF. Written as DNA, the CDR3 is TGTGCCAGCAGCTTACTCCGTTGGTCGGTTGCCGGGGAGCTGTTTTTT.